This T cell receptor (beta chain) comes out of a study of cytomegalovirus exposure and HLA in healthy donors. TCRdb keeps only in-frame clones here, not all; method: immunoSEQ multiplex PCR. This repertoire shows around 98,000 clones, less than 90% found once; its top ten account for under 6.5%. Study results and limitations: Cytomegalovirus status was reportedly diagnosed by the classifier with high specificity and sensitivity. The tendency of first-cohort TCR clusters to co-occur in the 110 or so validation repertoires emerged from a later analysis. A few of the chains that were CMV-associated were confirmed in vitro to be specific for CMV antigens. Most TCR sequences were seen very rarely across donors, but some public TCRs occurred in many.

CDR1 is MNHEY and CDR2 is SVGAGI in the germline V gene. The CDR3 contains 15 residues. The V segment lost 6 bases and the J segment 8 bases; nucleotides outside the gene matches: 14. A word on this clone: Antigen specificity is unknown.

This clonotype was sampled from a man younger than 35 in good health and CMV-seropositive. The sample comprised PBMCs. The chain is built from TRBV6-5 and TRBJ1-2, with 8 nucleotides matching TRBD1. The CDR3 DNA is TGTGCCAGCAGCCCAGACGGCAGGGGGCTGGGGGGCTACACCTTC. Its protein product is CASSPDGRGLGGYTF.